This is a list of T cell receptor beta chains from one sample in a study of cytomegalovirus exposure and HLA in healthy donors. Profiled with immunoSEQ multiplex PCR; TCRdb holds only in-frame clones, not every one. Here the sample spans roughly 120,000 clones, 75% to 85% being singletons. Sequencing was carried out using PBMCs. All receptors come from a woman between 18 and 29 years old in good health and CMV-seropositive. The CDR3 runs from the conserved cysteine through the conserved F or W. A D gene is named only where the DNA matches it firmly. Clone size is given for some rows only: seen once, a few or many times, or a class if the clone is expanded.

. TRBD2 TRBJ2-1 TRBV7-8 TGTGCCAGCAGCTTTATGAGACTAGCGGGAGCTAGGGGGCAGTTCTTC CASSFMRLAGARGQFF
. TRBD2 TRBJ2-2 TRBV6-1 TGTGCCAGCGCGACCGGGAGGGACACCGGGGAGCTGTTTTTT CASATGRDTGELFF
. TRBD2 TRBJ2-1 TRBV28 TGTGCCAGCACCCTAGCGGACAATGAGCAGTTCTTC CASTLADNEQFF
. TRBD1 TRBJ1-4 TRBV6-6 TGTGCCAGCAGTTACCGACAGGGGGGCGGGGAAAAACTGTTTTTT CASSYRQGGGEKLFF
. TRBD2 TRBJ2-3 TRBV7-6 TGTGCCAGCAGCCTGACGAGCGGGAGGGGCACAGATACGCAGTATTTT CASSLTSGRGTDTQYF
. . TRBJ2-7 TRBV21-1 TGTGCCAGCAGCAAATTTGAACGGGAGGGCCCCACCTACGAGCAGTACTTC CASSKFEREGPTYEQYF
. TRBD2 TRBJ2-7 TRBV14 TGTGCCAGCAGCCAAGTGGTAGCGGGAACCTACGAGCAGTACTTC CASSQVVAGTYEQYF
few . TRBJ2-7 TRBV4-1 TGCGCCAGCAGCCAAGTAGGAGGGGACGGCGAGCAGTACTTC CASSQVGGDGEQYF
. . TRBJ2-7 TRBV7-9 TGTTCCAGCAGCCCACCCTCGGGAGTCCACGAGCAGTACTTC CSSSPPSGVHEQYF
. TRBD1 TRBJ2-7 TRBV7-9 TGTGCCAGCAGTCCCGACAGGGGCCACGAGCAGTACTTC CASSPDRGHEQYF
. . TRBJ2-2 TRBV7-8 TGTGCCAGCAGCTTGACATCGGGACTTAACACCGGGGAGCTGTTTTTT CASSLTSGLNTGELFF
. . TRBJ2-7 TRBV5-1 TGCGCCAGCAGCTTGGGGCAGGTTGGTGATGAGCAGTACTTC CASSLGQVGDEQYF
. TRBD2 TRBJ2-7 TRBV4-1 TGCGCCAGCAGCCAAGGACGGGGACTAGCGGTCTACGAGCAGTACTTC CASSQGRGLAVYEQYF
. TRBD2 TRBJ2-7 TRBV7-6 TGTGCCAGCAGCTGGACTAGCGGGCGGGGCCACGAGCAGTACTTC CASSWTSGRGHEQYF
. TRBD1 TRBJ1-1 TRBV27 TGTGCCAGCAGTTTAATCGCGGGGACAGGGGGGACTGAAGCTTTCTTT CASSLIAGTGGTEAFF
. . TRBJ2-7 TRBV7-9 TGTGCCAGCGCGGGCAGAACCTACGAGCAGTACTTC CASAGRTYEQYF
. . TRBJ2-3 TRBV6-6 TGTGCAGGCGGGAACACAGATACGCAGTATTTT CAGGNTDTQYF
. TRBD2 TRBJ2-1 TRBV7-9 TGTGCCAGCAGCCCTGGTAGCGGGACCTCCCCCTACAATGAGCAGTTCTTC CASSPGSGTSPYNEQFF
. . TRBJ1-5 TRBV28 TGTGCCAGCAGTTTGGGGGCGGATAGGCCCCAGCATTTT CASSLGADRPQHF
. TRBD1 TRBJ2-5 TRBV9 TGTGCCAGCAGTTCGAGACGGGGACAGGGCACCGAGACCCAGTACTTC CASSSRRGQGTETQYF
few . TRBJ1-5 TRBV2 TGTGCCAGCAGCCGAGACAGAAATCAGCCCCAGCATTTT CASSRDRNQPQHF
few . TRBJ1-4 TRBV6-6 TGTGCCAGCAGTTACAGTACAGGGAGCGAAAAACTGTTTTTT CASSYSTGSEKLFF
. . TRBJ1-5 TRBV5-8 TGTGCCAGCAGTTTCGAACTTCGGTCCCAGCATTTT CASSFELRSQHF
. . TRBJ1-1 TRBV15 TGTGCCACCAGCAGAGGCCCTCCTCAGGGTCCCCTTGCAGCTTTCTTT CATSRGPPQGPLAAFF
few . TRBJ1-2 TRBV30 TGCACCGCGCGGACAGACCCCCCATCCTATGGCTACACCTTC CTARTDPPSYGYTF
. . TRBJ2-7 TRBV9 TGTGCCAGCAGCGTAGGGGACAACCCATACGAGCAGTACTTC CASSVGDNPYEQYF
. TRBD2 TRBJ2-1 TRBV7-6 TGTGCCAGCAGCTTGACTAGCGGGAGGGAGGTACCGGATGAGCAGTTCTTC CASSLTSGREVPDEQFF
. TRBD1 TRBJ1-2 TRBV28 TGTGCCAGCAACGTTACGCCCCAGGGACAGGGGGCGAATGGCTACACCTTC CASNVTPQGQGANGYTF
. . TRBJ1-1 TRBV21-1 TGTGCCAGCAGCAAAGTTGGATCAGAGGACAGCATAAACCCTGAAGCTTTCTTT CASSKVGSEDSINPEAFF
. . TRBJ2-7 TRBV7-2 TGTGCCAGCAGCTTATACGGGTACGAGCAGTACTTC CASSLYGYEQYF
. TRBD2 TRBJ2-7 TRBV27 TGTGCCAGCAGTGCCCTACTAGCGGGAGTCTACGAGCAGTACTTC CASSALLAGVYEQYF
. TRBD2 TRBJ2-7 TRBV19 TGTGCCAGTAGTAAACTAGCGGGAGACTCCTACGAGCAGTACTTC CASSKLAGDSYEQYF
. . TRBJ1-1 TRBV5-4 TGTGCCAGCAGCTTTGCGGCGGGGAACACTGAAGCTTTCTTT CASSFAAGNTEAFF
once . TRBJ1-3 TRBV7-2 TGTGCCAGCAGCCGCAACGGAGACTCTGGAAACACCATATATTTT CASSRNGDSGNTIYF
. TRBD1 TRBJ2-7 TRBV6-1 TGTGCCAGCAGTGTCCGGGACAGGACGTCCTACGAGCAGTACTTC CASSVRDRTSYEQYF
. TRBD2 TRBJ2-7 TRBV5-1 TGCGCCAGCAGCTCTAGCGGGAGCCCCTACGAGCAGTACTTC CASSSSGSPYEQYF
. . TRBJ1-1 TRBV6-5 TGTGCCAGCAGTGAAGACAGGAACACTGAAGCTTTCTTT CASSEDRNTEAFF
. TRBD1 TRBJ1-1 TRBV2 TGTGCCAGCAGTCAGACAGGGGGGGACACTGAAGCTTTCTTT CASSQTGGDTEAFF
. . TRBJ1-1 TRBV2 TGTGCCAGCAGTGAGAGGGGAGGGAGCACTGAAGCTTTCTTT CASSERGGSTEAFF
. . TRBJ2-1 TRBV5-6 TGTGCCAGCAGCTTGATTCAGGACTACAATGAGCAGTTCTTC CASSLIQDYNEQFF
. TRBD1 TRBJ1-1 TRBV27 TGTGACAGAGGGACAGAGTGGGTTTTTTTTGGGGGCACTGAAGCTTTCTTT CDRGTEWVFFGGTEAFF
. TRBD1 TRBJ1-4 TRBV28 TGTGCCAGCAGTTCCCCGACAGGGGGTGAAAAACTGTTTTTT CASSSPTGGEKLFF
. TRBD1 TRBJ2-1 TRBV7-7 TGTGCTAGCAGCTTAGGGGGACAGGGGCCGTACAATGAGCAGTTCTTC CASSLGGQGPYNEQFF
. . TRBJ2-3 TRBV5-4 TGTGCCAGCAGGGCGGACTCAGATACGCAGTATTTT CASRADSDTQYF
. TRBD2 TRBJ2-5 TRBV4-2 TGTGCCGGAGCGGGAGGGCCAGGGGAGACCCAGTACTTC CAGAGGPGETQYF
. TRBD2 TRBJ2-2 TRBV15 TGTGCCACCCAAAGCGGGGAGAGGACCCGGGAGCTGTTTTTT CATQSGERTRELFF
once TRBD2 TRBJ2-1 TRBV7-3 TGTGCCAGCAGCTGGGACTACAGTGAGCAGTTCTTC CASSWDYSEQFF
. . TRBJ2-3 TRBV28 TGTGCCAGCAGTCTTAGTACAGATACGCAGTATTTT CASSLSTDTQYF
. . TRBJ2-6 TRBV9 TGTGCCAGCAGTTTACGGGGAGGTGCCCCTCTCTCTGGGGCCAACGTCCTGACTTTC CASSLRGGAPLSGANVLTF
. . TRBJ2-7 TRBV5-1 TGCGCCAGCAGCTTTTTCGGGACTGTCGTCTACGAGCAGTACTTC CASSFFGTVVYEQYF
. . TRBJ1-5 TRBV4-1 TGCGCCAGCAGCCTCCCTGGAAGGGGTCGAGATCAGCCCCAGCATTTT CASSLPGRGRDQPQHF
. . TRBJ1-5 TRBV7-9 TGTGCCAGCAGCTTACAGGGTGCTGGGCAGCCCCAGCATTTT CASSLQGAGQPQHF
. TRBD2 TRBJ2-1 TRBV9 TGTGCCAGCAGCGATCGGACTAGCGGGTATCAGTTCTTC CASSDRTSGYQFF
. . TRBJ2-7 TRBV28 TGTGCCAGCACCATGGACTTCCCCTACGAGCAGTACTTC CASTMDFPYEQYF
once . TRBJ2-7 TRBV2 TGTGCCAGCGAGGGGTCGGGGGACCACTACGAGCAGTACTTC CASEGSGDHYEQYF
. TRBD1 TRBJ2-7 TRBV5-1 TGCGCCAGCAACTCCGGGACAGTAGGCGAGCAGTACTTC CASNSGTVGEQYF
. . TRBJ1-1 TRBV5-1 TGCGCCAGCAGCTCCCTTACCGCGGGTGATAACACTGAAGCTTTCTTT CASSSLTAGDNTEAFF